Listed here is a single T cell receptor beta chain. As yet, its antigen is unknown. This sample was included in a study of T cell repertoires in cytomegalovirus infection. Study as a whole: HLA-B-restricted CMV epitopes that are well studied, plus recently identified HLA-C-restricted ones, were used by the study. Indications came from public TCR beta signatures; they pointed to CMV infection and to a matching HLA type. Study conclusions and caveats: HLA-C-restricted CMV clonotypes gave the most frequent clonotype in two of eight donors.

This CDR3 has 19 amino acids. Trimming at V came to 2 bases and at J to 4 bases, leaving 13 bases not matched to a gene. Per germline, CDR1 SGHVS and CDR2 FNYEAQ. TCRdb re-derived calls from the reads in MiXCR, one entry per CDR3 protein. This table has 71,000 or so distinct CDR3 sequences, 20% to 25% appearing once. This clonotype originated in a human donor in good health (CMV status not recorded). Some clones in this sample may be carry-over from other donors' samples. This sequence joins TRBV7-6 and TRBJ2-1, with TRBD2 matching 11 bases. Sequences were derived from CD8+ T cells from cultured PBMCs, sampled from culture after CMV antigen stimulation. The CDR3 is CASSLKSSGGASLYNEQFF. In DNA, the CDR3 is TGTGCCAGCAGCTTAAAGAGTAGCGGGGGGGCCTCCCTATACAATGAGCAGTTCTTC.